This entry concerns a single T cell receptor beta chain. This entry comes from a study of blood T cell repertoires in COVID-19. Overall study context: Researchers got acute and convalescent COVID-19 samples from the United States, Italy and Spain. PBMCs, B-cell-depleted T cells, or T cells were the source of the cDNA or gDNA that made up the material.

As originally analysed: Amplification of reference gene primers was used by the study to estimate nucleated cell counts. The table came from immunoSEQ multiplex PCR; TCRdb's copy has only in-frame clones and leaves some out. That table furnishes V, J and clone size, whereas the DNA furnished D and trimming. The table has over 70,000 clones, 80% to 85% seen once. The CDR3 covers 14 residues. V was trimmed by 4 bases and J by 8 bases, leaving 18 bases between them. Germline V CDR1 and CDR2: SGHRS, YFSETQ. V is TRBV5-1 and J is TRBJ1-2; D gene uncertain. The specimen was peripheral blood. This receptor was taken from a human donor in a cohort sampled during active COVID-19. The CDR3, as DNA: TGCGCCAGCAGCCCGAGATTGGCCGCGGGGGGCTACACCTTC. Protein product: CASSPRLAAGGYTF.